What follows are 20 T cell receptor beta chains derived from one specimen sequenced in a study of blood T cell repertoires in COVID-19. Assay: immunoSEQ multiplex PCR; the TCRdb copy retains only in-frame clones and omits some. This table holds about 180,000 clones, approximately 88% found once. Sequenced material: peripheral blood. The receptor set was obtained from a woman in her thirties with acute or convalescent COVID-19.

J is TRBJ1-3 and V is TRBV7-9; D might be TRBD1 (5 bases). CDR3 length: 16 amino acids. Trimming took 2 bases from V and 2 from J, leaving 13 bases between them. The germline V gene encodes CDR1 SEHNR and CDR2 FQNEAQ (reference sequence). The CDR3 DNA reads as TGTGCCAGCAGCTTATCGGGACTGACAACTGGAAACACCATATATTTT. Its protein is CASSLSGLTTGNTIYF.

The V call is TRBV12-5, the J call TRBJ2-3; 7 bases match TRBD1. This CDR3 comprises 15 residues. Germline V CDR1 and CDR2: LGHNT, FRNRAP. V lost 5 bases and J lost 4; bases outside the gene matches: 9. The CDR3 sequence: CASGPPRDRADTQYF. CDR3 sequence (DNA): TGTGCTAGTGGTCCACCCCGCGACAGGGCAGATACGCAGTATTTT.

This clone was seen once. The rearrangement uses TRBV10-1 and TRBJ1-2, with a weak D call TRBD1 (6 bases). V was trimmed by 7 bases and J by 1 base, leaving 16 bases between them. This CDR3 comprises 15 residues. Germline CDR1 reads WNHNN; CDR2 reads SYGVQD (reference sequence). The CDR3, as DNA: TGCGCCAGCATTTCACCGGGACATCATAACTATGGCTACACCTTC. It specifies CASISPGHHNYGYTF.

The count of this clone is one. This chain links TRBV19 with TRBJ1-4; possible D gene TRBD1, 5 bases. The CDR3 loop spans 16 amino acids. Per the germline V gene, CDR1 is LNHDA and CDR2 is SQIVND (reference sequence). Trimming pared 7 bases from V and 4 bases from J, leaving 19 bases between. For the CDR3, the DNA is TGTGCCAGTAAAGGGGCAGAGGCGCCCAATAATGAAAAACTGTTTTTT. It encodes CASKGAEAPNNEKLFF.

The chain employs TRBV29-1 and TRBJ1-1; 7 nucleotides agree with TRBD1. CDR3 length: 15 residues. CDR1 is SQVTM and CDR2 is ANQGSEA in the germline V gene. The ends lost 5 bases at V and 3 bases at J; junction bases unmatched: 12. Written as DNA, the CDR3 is TGCAGCGTTTCGCCGCGACAGGGTCAGGACACTGAAGCTTTCTTT. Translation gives CSVSPRQGQDTEAFF.

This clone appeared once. DNA of the CDR3: TGTGCCAGCAGCTTGACTAGCGGGAGGGTTCAAGAGACCCAGTACTTC. It yields the protein CASSLTSGRVQETQYF. This sequence joins TRBV5-4 and TRBJ2-5; 13 bases line up with TRBD2. After removal of 1 base from V and 2 bases from J, the junction contained 2 bases not matched to a gene. The CDR3 extends over 16 amino acids. Germline-derived CDR1 and CDR2 are SGHNT and YYREEE (reference sequence).

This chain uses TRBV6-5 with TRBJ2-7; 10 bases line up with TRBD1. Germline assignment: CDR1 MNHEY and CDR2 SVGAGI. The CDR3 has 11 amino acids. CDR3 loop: CASRRPDRGEV. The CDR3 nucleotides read TGTGCCAGCAGGCGCCCGGACAGGGGGGAGGTC.

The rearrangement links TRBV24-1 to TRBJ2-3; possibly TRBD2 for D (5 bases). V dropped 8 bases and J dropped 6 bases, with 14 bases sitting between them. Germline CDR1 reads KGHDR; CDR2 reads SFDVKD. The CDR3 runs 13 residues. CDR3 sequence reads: CATKADSLDTQYF. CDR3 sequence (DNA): TGTGCCACCAAGGCGGACTCCCTTGATACGCAGTATTTT.

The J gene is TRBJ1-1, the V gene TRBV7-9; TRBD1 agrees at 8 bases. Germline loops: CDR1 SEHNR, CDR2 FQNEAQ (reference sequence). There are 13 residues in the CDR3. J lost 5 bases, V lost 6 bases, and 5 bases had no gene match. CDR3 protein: CASSFRQGTEAFF. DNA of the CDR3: TGTGCCAGCAGTTTTCGACAGGGGACTGAAGCTTTCTTT.

CDR3 loop: CASSLGAVTNYGYTF. CDR3 sequence (DNA): TGTGCCAGCAGCTTAGGGGCAGTGACTAACTATGGCTACACCTTC. The chain is built from TRBV5-6 and TRBJ1-2; tentatively, D is TRBD1 (5 bases). Between the trimmed V and J ends, which lost 2 bases and 0 bases, there was a span of 11 bases. The CDR3 length is 15 residues. Germline V gene sequence: CDR1 SGHDT, CDR2 YYEEEE.

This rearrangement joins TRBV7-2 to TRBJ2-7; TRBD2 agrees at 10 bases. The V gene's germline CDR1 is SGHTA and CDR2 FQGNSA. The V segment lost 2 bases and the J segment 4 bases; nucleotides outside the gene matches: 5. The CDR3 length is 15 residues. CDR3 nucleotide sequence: TGTGCCAGCAGCTTAACTCCGGGACTAGCGTACGAGCAGTACTTC. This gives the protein CASSLTPGLAYEQYF.

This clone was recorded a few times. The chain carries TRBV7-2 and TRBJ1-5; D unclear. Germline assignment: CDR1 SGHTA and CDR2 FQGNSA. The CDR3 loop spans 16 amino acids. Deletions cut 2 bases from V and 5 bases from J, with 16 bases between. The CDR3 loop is CASSLSPPGNHQPQHF. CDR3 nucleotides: TGTGCCAGCAGCTTATCCCCCCCGGGAAACCATCAGCCCCAGCATTTT. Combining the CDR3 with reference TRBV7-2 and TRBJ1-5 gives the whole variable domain GAGVSQSPSNKVTEKGKDVELRCDPISGHTALYWYRQSLGQGLEFLIYFQGNSAPDKSGLPSDRFSAERTGGSVSTLTIQRTQQEDSAVYLCASSLSPPGNHQPQHFGDGTRLSIL.

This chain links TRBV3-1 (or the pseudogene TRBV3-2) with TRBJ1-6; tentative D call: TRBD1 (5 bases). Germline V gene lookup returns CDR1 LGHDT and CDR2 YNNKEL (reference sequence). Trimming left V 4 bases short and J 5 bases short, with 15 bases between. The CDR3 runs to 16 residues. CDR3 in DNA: TGTGCCAGCAGCCTCAAGGAGGGGACTGATAATTCACCCCTCCACTTT. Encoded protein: CASSLKEGTDNSPLHF.

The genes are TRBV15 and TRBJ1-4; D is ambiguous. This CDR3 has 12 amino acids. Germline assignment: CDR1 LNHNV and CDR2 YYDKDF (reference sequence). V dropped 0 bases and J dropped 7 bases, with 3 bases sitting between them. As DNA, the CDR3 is TGTGCCACCAGCAGAGAGAGTGAAAAACTGTTTTTT. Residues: CATSRESEKLFF.

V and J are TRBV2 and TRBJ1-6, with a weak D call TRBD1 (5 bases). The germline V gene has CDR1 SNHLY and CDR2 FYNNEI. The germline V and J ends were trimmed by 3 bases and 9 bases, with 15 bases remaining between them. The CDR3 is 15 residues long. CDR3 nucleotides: TGTGCCAGCAGTGACGGGCCAGGGTTAGGTTCACCCCTCCACTTT. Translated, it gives CASSDGPGLGSPLHF.

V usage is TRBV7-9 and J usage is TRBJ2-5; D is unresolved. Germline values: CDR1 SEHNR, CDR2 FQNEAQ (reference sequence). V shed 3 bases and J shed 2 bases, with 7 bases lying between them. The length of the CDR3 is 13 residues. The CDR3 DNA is TGTGCCAGCAGCTTCAGGCCACAAGAGACCCAGTACTTC. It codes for CASSFRPQETQYF.

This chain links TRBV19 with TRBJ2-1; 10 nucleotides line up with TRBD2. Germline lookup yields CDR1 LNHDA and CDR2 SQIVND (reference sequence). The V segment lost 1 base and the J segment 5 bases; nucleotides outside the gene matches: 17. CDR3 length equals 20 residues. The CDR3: CASSIVFGVIGLAVDNEQFF. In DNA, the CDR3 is TGTGCCAGTAGTATAGTGTTCGGGGTAATCGGACTAGCGGTTGACAATGAGCAGTTCTTC. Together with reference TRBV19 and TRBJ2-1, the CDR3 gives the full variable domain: DGGITQSPKYLFRKEGQNVTLSCEQNLNHDAMYWYRQDPGQGLRLIYYSQIVNDFQKGDIAEGYSVSREKKESFPLTVTSAQKNPTAFYLCASSIVFGVIGLAVDNEQFFGPGTRLTVL.

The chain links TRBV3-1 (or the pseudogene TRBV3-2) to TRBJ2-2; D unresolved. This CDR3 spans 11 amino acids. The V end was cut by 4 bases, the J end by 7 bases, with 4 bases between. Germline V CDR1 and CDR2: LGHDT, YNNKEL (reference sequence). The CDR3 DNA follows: TGTGCCAGCAGCCGCGGCGGGGAGCTGTTTTTT. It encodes CASSRGGELFF.

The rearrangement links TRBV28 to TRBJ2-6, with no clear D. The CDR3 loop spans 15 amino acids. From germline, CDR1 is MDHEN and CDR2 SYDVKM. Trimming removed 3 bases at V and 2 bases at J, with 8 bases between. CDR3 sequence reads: CASSFSRAGANVLTF. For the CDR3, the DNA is TGTGCCAGCAGTTTCAGCCGGGCTGGGGCCAACGTCCTGACTTTC.

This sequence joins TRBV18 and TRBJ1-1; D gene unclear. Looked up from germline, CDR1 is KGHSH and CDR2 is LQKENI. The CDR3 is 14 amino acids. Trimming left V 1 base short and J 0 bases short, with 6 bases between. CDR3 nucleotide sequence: TGTGCCAGCTCACCACAGAGCATGAACACTGAAGCTTTCTTT. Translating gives CASSPQSMNTEAFF.